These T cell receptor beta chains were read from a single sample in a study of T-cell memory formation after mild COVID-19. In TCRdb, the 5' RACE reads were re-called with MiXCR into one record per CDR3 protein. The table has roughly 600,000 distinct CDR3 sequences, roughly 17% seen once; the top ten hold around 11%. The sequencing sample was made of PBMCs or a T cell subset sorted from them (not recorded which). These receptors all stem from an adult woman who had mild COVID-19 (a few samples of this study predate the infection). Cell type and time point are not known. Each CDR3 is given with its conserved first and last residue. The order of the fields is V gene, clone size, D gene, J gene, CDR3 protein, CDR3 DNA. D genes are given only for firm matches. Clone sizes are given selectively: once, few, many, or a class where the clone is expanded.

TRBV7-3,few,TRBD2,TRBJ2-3,CASSAGTSGADTQYF,TGTGCCAGCTCCGCCGGGACTAGCGGGGCAGATACGCAGTATTTT
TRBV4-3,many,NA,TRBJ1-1,CASSQGVNTEAFF,TGCGCCAGCAGCCAAGGGGTGAACACTGAAGCTTTCTTT
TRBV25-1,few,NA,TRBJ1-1,CASSAITVNTEAFF,TGTGCCAGCAGCGCGATCACGGTGAACACTGAAGCTTTCTTT
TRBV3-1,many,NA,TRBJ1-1,CASSQIKTAMNTEAFF,TGTGCCAGCAGCCAAATTAAGACAGCAATGAACACTGAAGCTTTCTTT
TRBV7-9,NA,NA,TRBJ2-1,CASSLAYLEGDRLPNEQFF,TGTGCCAGCAGCTTAGCGTATTTGGAGGGGGACCGCCTCCCGAATGAGCAGTTCTTC
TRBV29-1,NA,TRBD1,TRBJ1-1,CSGSGQGADTEAFF,TGCAGCGGCTCGGGACAGGGGGCCGACACTGAAGCTTTCTTT
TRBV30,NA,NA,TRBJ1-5,CAWSVRGQKSNQPQHF,TGTGCCTGGAGTGTACGGGGGCAGAAATCGAATCAGCCCCAGCATTTT
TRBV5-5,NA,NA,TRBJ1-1,CASSLGRTVMNTEAFF,TGTGCCAGCAGCTTGGGACGGACAGTGATGAACACTGAAGCTTTCTTT
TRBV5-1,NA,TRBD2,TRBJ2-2,CASSLSTSGRQTGELFF,TGCGCCAGCAGCTTGTCCACTAGCGGGAGACAGACCGGGGAGCTGTTTTTT
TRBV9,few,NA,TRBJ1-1,CASGTGSGTEAFF,TGTGCCAGTGGAACAGGGAGCGGCACTGAAGCTTTCTTT
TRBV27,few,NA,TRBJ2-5,CASTSTGQETQYF,TGTGCCAGCACCAGCACCGGTCAAGAGACCCAGTACTTC
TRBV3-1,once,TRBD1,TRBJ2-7,CASSQVLAYGTDF,TGTGCCAGCAGCCAAGTCTTAGCTTACGGGACAGACTTC
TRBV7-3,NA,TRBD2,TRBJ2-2,CASSALTSGDTGELFF,TGTGCCAGCAGCGCCCTGACTAGCGGGGACACCGGGGAGCTGTTTTTT
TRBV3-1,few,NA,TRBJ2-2,CASSHLLANTGELFF,TGTGCCAGCAGCCACCTACTGGCGAACACCGGGGAGCTGTTTTTT
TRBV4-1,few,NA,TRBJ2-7,CASSQESRTHYEQYF,TGCGCCAGCAGCCAAGAGAGTCGGACGCACTACGAGCAGTACTTC
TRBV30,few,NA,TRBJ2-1,CAWSVSRVQFF,TGTGCCTGGAGTGTATCCCGTGTTCAGTTCTTC
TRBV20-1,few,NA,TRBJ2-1,CSAQDRGSYNEQFF,TGCAGTGCTCAAGATCGGGGCTCCTACAATGAGCAGTTCTTC
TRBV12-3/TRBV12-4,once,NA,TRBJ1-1,CASSLERWTEAFF,TGTGCCAGCAGTTTAGAGAGGTGGACTGAAGCTTTCTTT
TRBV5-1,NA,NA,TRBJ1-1,CASSFVAGGPNTEAFF,TGCGCCAGCAGCTTCGTTGCCGGGGGCCCGAACACTGAAGCTTTCTTT
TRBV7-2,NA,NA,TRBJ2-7,CASSAGTSLRLSYEQYF,TGTGCCAGCAGCGCCGGGACTTCTTTGCGCCTATCCTACGAGCAGTACTTC
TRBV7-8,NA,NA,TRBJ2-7,CASSLGTYSYEQYF,TGTGCCAGCAGCTTAGGCACCTACTCCTACGAGCAGTACTTC
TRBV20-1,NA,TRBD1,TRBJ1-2,CSAVPLTGTANYGYTF,TGCAGTGCTGTCCCCTTGACAGGGACGGCTAACTATGGCTACACCTTC
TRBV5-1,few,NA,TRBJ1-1,CASSQNRWEAFF,TGCGCCAGCAGCCAGAATCGGTGGGAAGCTTTCTTT
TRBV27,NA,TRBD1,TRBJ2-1,CASSPSVGTGLYNEQFF,TGTGCCAGCAGCCCATCAGTCGGGACAGGCCTATACAATGAGCAGTTCTTC
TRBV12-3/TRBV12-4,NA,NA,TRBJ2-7,CASSLGTMGSYEQYF,TGTGCCAGCAGTTTGGGGACCATGGGAAGTTACGAGCAGTACTTC
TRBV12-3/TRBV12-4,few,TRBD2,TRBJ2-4,CASSYPSGTKNIQYF,TGTGCCAGCAGTTACCCTAGCGGGACTAAAAACATTCAGTACTTC
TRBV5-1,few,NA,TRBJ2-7,CASSPYRGRDYEQYF,TGCGCCAGCAGCCCATACCGGGGCCGAGATTACGAGCAGTACTTC
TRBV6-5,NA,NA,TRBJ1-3,CASRDTHYSGNTIYF,TGTGCCAGCCGGGACACCCACTACTCTGGAAACACCATATATTTT
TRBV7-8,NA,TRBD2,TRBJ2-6,CASAAGGAGANVLTF,TGTGCCAGCGCCGCGGGGGGGGCCGGGGCCAACGTCCTGACTTTC
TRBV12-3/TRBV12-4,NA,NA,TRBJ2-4,CASSLSGLENIQYF,TGTGCCAGCAGTTTATCAGGGCTCGAAAACATTCAGTACTTC
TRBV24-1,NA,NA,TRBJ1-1,CATSDPDNTEAFF,TGTGCCACCAGTGACCCGGACAACACTGAAGCTTTCTTT
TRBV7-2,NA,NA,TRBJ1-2,CASSFEPQRGGYTF,TGTGCCAGCAGCTTCGAACCTCAAAGGGGTGGCTACACCTTC
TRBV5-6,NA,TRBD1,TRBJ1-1,CASSDGTGVTEAFF,TGTGCCAGCAGCGACGGGACAGGGGTGACTGAAGCTTTCTTT
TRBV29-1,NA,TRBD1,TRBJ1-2,CSVGAGQGASGYTF,TGCAGCGTCGGAGCGGGACAGGGGGCGAGTGGCTACACCTTC
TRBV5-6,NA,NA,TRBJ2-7,CASSRRGRDEQYF,TGTGCCAGCAGCCGCAGGGGGAGGGACGAGCAGTACTTC
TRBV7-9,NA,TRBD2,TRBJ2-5,CASSLPSLAGEETQYF,TGTGCCAGCAGCTTACCCTCACTAGCGGGGGAAGAGACCCAGTACTTC
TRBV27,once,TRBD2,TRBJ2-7,CASSVRLAEDYEQYF,TGTGCCAGCAGTGTTCGACTAGCAGAAGACTACGAGCAGTACTTC
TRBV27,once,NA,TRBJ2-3,CASSLYLHDTQYF,TGTGCCAGCAGTTTATATCTACACGACACGCAGTATTTT
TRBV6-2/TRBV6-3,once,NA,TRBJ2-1,CASRRQPTWGVGHNEQFF,TGTGCCAGCAGACGGCAGCCCACCTGGGGAGTGGGCCACAATGAGCAGTTCTTC
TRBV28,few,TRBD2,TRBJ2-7,CASSFRLADYEQYF,TGTGCCAGCAGTTTCCGACTAGCGGACTACGAGCAGTACTTC
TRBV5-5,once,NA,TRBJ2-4,CASSPLIGDIQYF,TGTGCCAGCAGCCCCCTGATCGGGGACATTCAGTACTTC
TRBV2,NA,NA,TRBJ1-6,CASIGRGTGSSPLHF,TGTGCCAGCATTGGAAGGGGTACAGGGAGTTCACCCCTCCACTTT
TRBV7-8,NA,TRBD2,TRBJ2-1,CASSWGSSGGNEQFF,TGTGCCAGCAGCTGGGGGTCTAGCGGGGGAAATGAGCAGTTCTTC